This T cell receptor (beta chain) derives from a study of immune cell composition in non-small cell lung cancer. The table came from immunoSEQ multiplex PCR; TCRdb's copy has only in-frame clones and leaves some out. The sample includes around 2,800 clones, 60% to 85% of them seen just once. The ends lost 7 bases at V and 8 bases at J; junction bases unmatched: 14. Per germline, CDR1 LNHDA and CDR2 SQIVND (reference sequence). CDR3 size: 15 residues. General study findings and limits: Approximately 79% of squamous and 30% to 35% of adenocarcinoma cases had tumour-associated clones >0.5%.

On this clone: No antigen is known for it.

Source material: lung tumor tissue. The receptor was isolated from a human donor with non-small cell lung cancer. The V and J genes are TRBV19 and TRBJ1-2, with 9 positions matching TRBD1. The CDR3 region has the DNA TGTGCCAGTACCACCATCCGGGACAGGGTGAAGGGCTACACCTTC. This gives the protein CASTTIRDRVKGYTF.